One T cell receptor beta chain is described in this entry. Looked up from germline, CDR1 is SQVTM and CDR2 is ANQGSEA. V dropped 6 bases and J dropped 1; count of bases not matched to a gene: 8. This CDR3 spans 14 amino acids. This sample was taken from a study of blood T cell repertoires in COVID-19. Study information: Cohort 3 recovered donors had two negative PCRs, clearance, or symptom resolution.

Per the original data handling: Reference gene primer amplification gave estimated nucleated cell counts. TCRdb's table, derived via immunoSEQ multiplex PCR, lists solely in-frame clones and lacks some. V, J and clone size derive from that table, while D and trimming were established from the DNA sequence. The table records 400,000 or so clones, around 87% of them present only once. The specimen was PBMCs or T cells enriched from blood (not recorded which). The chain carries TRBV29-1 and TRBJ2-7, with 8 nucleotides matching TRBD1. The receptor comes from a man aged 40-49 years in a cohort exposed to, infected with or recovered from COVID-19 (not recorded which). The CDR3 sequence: CSVAGGADSYEQYF. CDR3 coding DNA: TGCAGCGTGGCAGGGGGCGCGGATTCCTACGAGCAGTACTTC.